The 2 T cell receptor beta chains listed next were all sequenced from one sample in a study of blood T cells in healthy people across ages. Using a J-beta primer mix together with a sample-barcoded 5' primer, a second PCR was run for about 6 to 11 cycles. TCRdb independently ran MiXCR on the 5' RACE reads; one entry per CDR3 protein. The data hold about 640,000 distinct CDR3 sequences, with around 31% observed a single time. The sample comprised blood. These receptors originate from a woman older than 75 in good health.

This clonotype was seen repeatedly, ten times or more. The V call is TRBV2, the J call TRBJ2-1, with TRBD2 identical over 12 bases. The germline gives CDR1 SNHLY, CDR2 FYNNEI. V was clipped by 4 bases and J by 10 bases; unmatched bases: 5. This CDR3 has 14 residues. CDR3 sequence: CASSGTSGAGEQFF. The CDR3 bases are TGTGCCAGCAGTGGGACTAGCGGGGCTGGAGAGCAGTTCTTC.

This clonotype occurred once. A clone one base away is much larger, so this may be a read error. The chain uses TRBV5-1 and TRBJ1-1; tentatively, D is TRBD1 (5 bases). V was shortened by 1 base and J by 4 bases, with 11 bases between the two germline ends. CDR1 is SGHRS and CDR2 is YFSETQ in the germline V gene. This CDR3 has 14 amino acids. CDR3 nucleotides: TGCGCCAGCAGCTTGACAGGATCAAGCACTGAAGCTTTCTTT. This translates into CASSLTGSSTEAFF.